These T cell receptor beta chains were read from a single sample in a study of OX40 agonist ivuxolimab in advanced cancers. Clones were sequenced by immunoSEQ multiplex PCR, and TCRdb holds only the in-frame ones, with some missing. Found here are around 65,000 clones, nearly 90% of them singletons; the top ten hold 0.3% to 0.35%. The specimen comprised CD4+ or CD8+ T cells sorted from blood, sampled in a trial of the OX40 agonist ivuxolimab. The receptors shown here come from an adult with an advanced solid tumor such as melanoma, head and neck, liver or kidney cancer. Both conserved end residues are part of each CDR3. The order of the fields is clone size, D gene, J gene, V gene, CDR3 DNA, CDR3 protein. The D gene is left open where the match is weak. Not every row has a clone size; where given, it reads once, few, many or a size class.

size: -
D: TRBD1
J: TRBJ1-4
V: TRBV7-6
DNA: TGTGCCAGCAGCTCTTTGACAGGGGGATTTAATGAAAAACTGTTTTTT
CDR3: CASSSLTGGFNEKLFF

size: -
D: TRBD1
J: TRBJ1-6
V: TRBV18
DNA: TGTGCCAGCTCACCACTGGGGACAGGCTCTAGGGGTAATTCACCCCTCCACTTT
CDR3: CASSPLGTGSRGNSPLHF

size: -
D: -
J: TRBJ1-1
V: TRBV7-2
DNA: TGTGCCAGCAGCCCGGGGGGCACTGAAGCTTTCTTT
CDR3: CASSPGGTEAFF

size: -
D: TRBD1
J: TRBJ2-7
V: TRBV5-6
DNA: TGTGCCAGCAGCCCCCACACCGGGACAGGGCCCCACGAGCAGTACTTC
CDR3: CASSPHTGTGPHEQYF

size: -
D: -
J: TRBJ1-2
V: TRBV7-2
DNA: TGTGCCAGCAGCCCCAAAGGTGATGGCTACACCTTC
CDR3: CASSPKGDGYTF

size: -
D: -
J: TRBJ1-3
V: TRBV7-8
DNA: TGTGCCAGCAGCACCGGATCAGGAAACACCATATATTTT
CDR3: CASSTGSGNTIYF

size: -
D: TRBD2
J: TRBJ2-1
V: TRBV10-3
DNA: TGTGCCATCAGTGGGAGGAGCGGGGGGTACAATGAGCAGTTCTTC
CDR3: CAISGRSGGYNEQFF

size: -
D: -
J: TRBJ1-1
V: TRBV7-2
DNA: TGTGCCAGCAGCTTTACAGGGAACACTGAAGCTTTCTTT
CDR3: CASSFTGNTEAFF

size: -
D: TRBD2
J: TRBJ2-7
V: TRBV7-2
DNA: TGTGCCAGCAGCTTAGCCGCCCGGGCTCCCGGGGGGGAGCAGTACTTC
CDR3: CASSLAARAPGGEQYF

size: -
D: TRBD2
J: TRBJ2-2
V: TRBV2
DNA: TGTGCCAGCACCCAAAGGGCGGGGACTAGCGGGGGCCTAGTTCGTGGCGGGGAGCTGTTTTTT
CDR3: CASTQRAGTSGGLVRGGELFF

size: -
D: TRBD2
J: TRBJ2-5
V: TRBV15
DNA: TGTGCCACCAGCAGTGTGGGGGGGGAAGAGACCCAGTACTTC
CDR3: CATSSVGGEETQYF

size: once
D: -
J: TRBJ2-7
V: TRBV7-2
DNA: TGTGCCAGCAGCCAGGTGGCTTCGCCTAGCTTCCTTCGCGAGCAGTACTTC
CDR3: CASSQVASPSFLREQYF

size: -
D: -
J: TRBJ1-5
V: TRBV27
DNA: TGTGCCAGCAGTTTCAGGGGTGGAACCGGTCAGCCCCAGCATTTT
CDR3: CASSFRGGTGQPQHF

size: -
D: -
J: TRBJ1-4
V: TRBV7-2
DNA: TGTGCCAGCAGCTTAGGGATTGGTAGGGCTGAAAAACTGTTTTTT
CDR3: CASSLGIGRAEKLFF

size: -
D: -
J: TRBJ2-3
V: TRBV19
DNA: TGTGCCAGTAGTTTTGGGGCCTTGGCAGATACGCAGTATTTT
CDR3: CASSFGALADTQYF

size: -
D: TRBD2
J: TRBJ2-5
V: TRBV5-4
DNA: TGTGCCAGCAGCTCTAGCGGGAGCAAAGAGACCCAGTACTTC
CDR3: CASSSSGSKETQYF

size: -
D: -
J: TRBJ2-3
V: TRBV6-1
DNA: TGTGCCAGCAGGACCGGGGGGCCACTTGCAGATACGCAGTATTTT
CDR3: CASRTGGPLADTQYF

size: once
D: -
J: TRBJ1-6
V: TRBV2
DNA: TGTGCCAGCTCTACCGGGACTGCGAATAATTCACCCCTCCACTTT
CDR3: CASSTGTANNSPLHF

size: -
D: -
J: TRBJ2-3
V: TRBV5-4
DNA: TGTGCCAGCAGCTTGGGGGGTCTTAGCACAGATACGCAGTATTTT
CDR3: CASSLGGLSTDTQYF

size: -
D: -
J: TRBJ2-2
V: TRBV4-2
DNA: TGTGCCACACGGGACAACACCGGGGAGCTGTTTTTT
CDR3: CATRDNTGELFF

size: -
D: TRBD1
J: TRBJ1-5
V: TRBV9
DNA: TGTGCCAGCAGCACCCGGGACAGCCCTCAGCCCCAGCATTTT
CDR3: CASSTRDSPQPQHF

size: once
D: -
J: TRBJ1-2
V: TRBV6-5
DNA: TGTGCCAGCAGCAGTTTAACAGGGCGAAACTATGGCTACACCTTC
CDR3: CASSSLTGRNYGYTF

size: few
D: -
J: TRBJ1-3
V: TRBV19
DNA: TGTGCCAGTAGTATTGGCTGGGGGACTGGAAACACCATATATTTT
CDR3: CASSIGWGTGNTIYF

size: -
D: TRBD1
J: TRBJ1-4
V: TRBV4-2
DNA: TGTGCCAGCAGCCAACCAACGAGGGACAGGAGCGTCGGAAAACTGTTTTTT
CDR3: CASSQPTRDRSVGKLFF

size: -
D: TRBD2
J: TRBJ2-3
V: TRBV10-1
DNA: TGCGCCAGCAGTGATCCTAGCGGGGCACAAGATACGCAGTATTTT
CDR3: CASSDPSGAQDTQYF

size: -
D: -
J: TRBJ2-2
V: TRBV6-5
DNA: TGTGCCAGCAGTTACGACCAGGCGCTGAACACCGGGGAGCTGTTTTTT
CDR3: CASSYDQALNTGELFF

size: few
D: -
J: TRBJ2-7
V: TRBV9
DNA: TGTGCCAGCAGCGTAGATCGGCGGGGTATCCACGAGCAGTACTTC
CDR3: CASSVDRRGIHEQYF

size: -
D: -
J: TRBJ1-5
V: TRBV10-3
DNA: TGTGCCATCAGTGAGCCCCAGGGAGGCCTCAATCAGCCCCAGCATTTT
CDR3: CAISEPQGGLNQPQHF

size: -
D: TRBD1
J: TRBJ1-2
V: TRBV29-1
DNA: TGCAGCTTCAACCGGATAGGACAGGGGACTAACTATGGCTACACCTTC
CDR3: CSFNRIGQGTNYGYTF

size: -
D: -
J: TRBJ1-2
V: TRBV11-1
DNA: TGTGCCAGCAGCTTAGCCAGGGCTTCGGGCTACACCTTC
CDR3: CASSLARASGYTF

size: -
D: -
J: TRBJ2-4
V: TRBV6-5
DNA: TGTGCCAGCAGTTACTCACGTGTGGAGGACATTCAGTACTTC
CDR3: CASSYSRVEDIQYF

size: -
D: TRBD1
J: TRBJ2-1
V: TRBV6-1
DNA: TGTGCCGGCCGGGACAGGGGGTTCAATGAGCAGTTCTTC
CDR3: CAGRDRGFNEQFF

size: -
D: -
J: TRBJ1-5
V: TRBV6-5
DNA: TGTGCCAGAGTTCGCGGGATGGAGAAACAGCCCCAGCATTTT
CDR3: CARVRGMEKQPQHF

size: -
D: -
J: TRBJ2-3
V: TRBV21-1
DNA: TGTGCCAGCAGCGAGGGAGACAGGGGCCCAAACACAGATACGCAGTATTTT
CDR3: CASSEGDRGPNTDTQYF

size: -
D: TRBD1
J: TRBJ2-2
V: TRBV7-2
DNA: TGTGCCAGCAGCCGAGACAGGGTCAAAGGGGAGCTGTTTTTT
CDR3: CASSRDRVKGELFF

size: -
D: -
J: TRBJ2-6
V: TRBV7-9
DNA: TGTGCCAGCAGCTTAAGCCGGGGCTCTGGGGCCAACGTCCTGACTTTC
CDR3: CASSLSRGSGANVLTF

size: -
D: -
J: TRBJ2-1
V: TRBV12-5
DNA: TGTGCTAGTGTTGGTAAGCCAAGCTCCTACAATGAGCAGTTCTTC
CDR3: CASVGKPSSYNEQFF

size: -
D: TRBD2
J: TRBJ2-2
V: TRBV6-4
DNA: TGTGCCAGCAGTCTCCATGCGGCGGGGGGGAACACCGGGGAGCTGTTTTTT
CDR3: CASSLHAAGGNTGELFF

size: -
D: TRBD1
J: TRBJ1-2
V: TRBV7-9
DNA: TGTGCCAGCAGCTTAGAGACAGGGGGGGCCTATGGCTACACCTTC
CDR3: CASSLETGGAYGYTF

size: -
D: TRBD2
J: TRBJ2-7
V: TRBV19
DNA: TGTGCCAGTACGAGCCTAGCGGGAGACAACTCCTACGAGCAGTACTTC
CDR3: CASTSLAGDNSYEQYF

size: -
D: -
J: TRBJ2-2
V: TRBV4-2
DNA: TGTGCCAGCAGCCAAGATCGGCTTAACACCGGGGAGCTGTTTTTT
CDR3: CASSQDRLNTGELFF

size: -
D: -
J: TRBJ2-4
V: TRBV7-2
DNA: TGTGCCAGCAGCTTCGTAGGTTCTGGAGTTAACATTCAGTACTTC
CDR3: CASSFVGSGVNIQYF

size: -
D: -
J: TRBJ2-5
V: TRBV7-2
DNA: TGTGCCAGCAGCTTAGAGGAGGGACGGGAGACCCAGTACTTC
CDR3: CASSLEEGRETQYF

size: -
D: -
J: TRBJ2-7
V: TRBV21-1
DNA: TGTGCCAGCAGCAGACGGTACTTC
CDR3: CASSRRYF

size: -
D: -
J: TRBJ1-6
V: TRBV9
DNA: TGTGCCAGCAGCCCGGGGATTGGAGATTCACCCCTCCACTTT
CDR3: CASSPGIGDSPLHF

size: -
D: -
J: TRBJ1-6
V: TRBV19
DNA: TGTGCCAGTAGTCAAGACAGCGAAGTAAGCTCCTATAATTCACCCCTCCACTTT
CDR3: CASSQDSEVSSYNSPLHF

size: -
D: -
J: TRBJ2-7
V: TRBV18
DNA: TGTGCCAGCTCACCGGGGGAGCCAGGGACCTCCTACGAGCAGTACTTC
CDR3: CASSPGEPGTSYEQYF

size: -
D: TRBD1
J: TRBJ2-5
V: TRBV27
DNA: TGTGCCAGCAGCCGGCGGGGCGGACAGGGGGTTGAGACCCAGTACTTC
CDR3: CASSRRGGQGVETQYF

size: -
D: -
J: TRBJ1-4
V: TRBV15
DNA: TGTGCCACCAGCATCCGGACCCTATCGAGGGGTAATGAAAAACTGTTTTTT
CDR3: CATSIRTLSRGNEKLFF

size: -
D: -
J: TRBJ1-1
V: TRBV18
DNA: TGTGCCAGCTCACCAGCCAGGGGCGAGAACACTGAAGCTTTCTTT
CDR3: CASSPARGENTEAFF

size: -
D: -
J: TRBJ1-1
V: TRBV14
DNA: TGTGCCAGCAGCCCGAGGATGGCCACTGAAGCTTTCTTT
CDR3: CASSPRMATEAFF

size: -
D: -
J: TRBJ2-7
V: TRBV7-8
DNA: TGTGCCAGCAGCCCCTCGCGACCTCTAAACTACGAGCAGTACTTC
CDR3: CASSPSRPLNYEQYF

size: -
D: -
J: TRBJ2-5
V: TRBV7-7
DNA: TGTGCCAGCAGCCCTAACTTAGTGGGCAAAGAGACCCAGTACTTC
CDR3: CASSPNLVGKETQYF

size: -
D: TRBD1
J: TRBJ1-4
V: TRBV11-2
DNA: TGTGCCAGCAACCTAAAGGGGGCTGGTGAAAAACTGTTTTTT
CDR3: CASNLKGAGEKLFF

size: once
D: TRBD1
J: TRBJ1-6
V: TRBV5-4
DNA: TGTGCCAGCAGTTCGGACAGGGAGCCTTATAATTCACCCCTCCACTTT
CDR3: CASSSDREPYNSPLHF

size: -
D: -
J: TRBJ1-6
V: TRBV11-1
DNA: TGTGCCAGCAGCTTAGCTGATGTCATCGGTTCACCCCTCCACTTT
CDR3: CASSLADVIGSPLHF

size: -
D: -
J: TRBJ2-2
V: TRBV5-1
DNA: TGCGCCAGCAGCTTGTTAGGGACATATAACACCGGGGAGCTGTTTTTT
CDR3: CASSLLGTYNTGELFF

size: -
D: -
J: TRBJ1-1
V: TRBV27
DNA: TGTGCCAGCAGTTCCCAGGGGTTCACTGAAGCTTTCTTT
CDR3: CASSSQGFTEAFF

size: -
D: -
J: TRBJ2-1
V: TRBV5-1
DNA: TGCGCCAGCAGCGGGGTACTAGGCGACAATGAGCAGTTCTTC
CDR3: CASSGVLGDNEQFF